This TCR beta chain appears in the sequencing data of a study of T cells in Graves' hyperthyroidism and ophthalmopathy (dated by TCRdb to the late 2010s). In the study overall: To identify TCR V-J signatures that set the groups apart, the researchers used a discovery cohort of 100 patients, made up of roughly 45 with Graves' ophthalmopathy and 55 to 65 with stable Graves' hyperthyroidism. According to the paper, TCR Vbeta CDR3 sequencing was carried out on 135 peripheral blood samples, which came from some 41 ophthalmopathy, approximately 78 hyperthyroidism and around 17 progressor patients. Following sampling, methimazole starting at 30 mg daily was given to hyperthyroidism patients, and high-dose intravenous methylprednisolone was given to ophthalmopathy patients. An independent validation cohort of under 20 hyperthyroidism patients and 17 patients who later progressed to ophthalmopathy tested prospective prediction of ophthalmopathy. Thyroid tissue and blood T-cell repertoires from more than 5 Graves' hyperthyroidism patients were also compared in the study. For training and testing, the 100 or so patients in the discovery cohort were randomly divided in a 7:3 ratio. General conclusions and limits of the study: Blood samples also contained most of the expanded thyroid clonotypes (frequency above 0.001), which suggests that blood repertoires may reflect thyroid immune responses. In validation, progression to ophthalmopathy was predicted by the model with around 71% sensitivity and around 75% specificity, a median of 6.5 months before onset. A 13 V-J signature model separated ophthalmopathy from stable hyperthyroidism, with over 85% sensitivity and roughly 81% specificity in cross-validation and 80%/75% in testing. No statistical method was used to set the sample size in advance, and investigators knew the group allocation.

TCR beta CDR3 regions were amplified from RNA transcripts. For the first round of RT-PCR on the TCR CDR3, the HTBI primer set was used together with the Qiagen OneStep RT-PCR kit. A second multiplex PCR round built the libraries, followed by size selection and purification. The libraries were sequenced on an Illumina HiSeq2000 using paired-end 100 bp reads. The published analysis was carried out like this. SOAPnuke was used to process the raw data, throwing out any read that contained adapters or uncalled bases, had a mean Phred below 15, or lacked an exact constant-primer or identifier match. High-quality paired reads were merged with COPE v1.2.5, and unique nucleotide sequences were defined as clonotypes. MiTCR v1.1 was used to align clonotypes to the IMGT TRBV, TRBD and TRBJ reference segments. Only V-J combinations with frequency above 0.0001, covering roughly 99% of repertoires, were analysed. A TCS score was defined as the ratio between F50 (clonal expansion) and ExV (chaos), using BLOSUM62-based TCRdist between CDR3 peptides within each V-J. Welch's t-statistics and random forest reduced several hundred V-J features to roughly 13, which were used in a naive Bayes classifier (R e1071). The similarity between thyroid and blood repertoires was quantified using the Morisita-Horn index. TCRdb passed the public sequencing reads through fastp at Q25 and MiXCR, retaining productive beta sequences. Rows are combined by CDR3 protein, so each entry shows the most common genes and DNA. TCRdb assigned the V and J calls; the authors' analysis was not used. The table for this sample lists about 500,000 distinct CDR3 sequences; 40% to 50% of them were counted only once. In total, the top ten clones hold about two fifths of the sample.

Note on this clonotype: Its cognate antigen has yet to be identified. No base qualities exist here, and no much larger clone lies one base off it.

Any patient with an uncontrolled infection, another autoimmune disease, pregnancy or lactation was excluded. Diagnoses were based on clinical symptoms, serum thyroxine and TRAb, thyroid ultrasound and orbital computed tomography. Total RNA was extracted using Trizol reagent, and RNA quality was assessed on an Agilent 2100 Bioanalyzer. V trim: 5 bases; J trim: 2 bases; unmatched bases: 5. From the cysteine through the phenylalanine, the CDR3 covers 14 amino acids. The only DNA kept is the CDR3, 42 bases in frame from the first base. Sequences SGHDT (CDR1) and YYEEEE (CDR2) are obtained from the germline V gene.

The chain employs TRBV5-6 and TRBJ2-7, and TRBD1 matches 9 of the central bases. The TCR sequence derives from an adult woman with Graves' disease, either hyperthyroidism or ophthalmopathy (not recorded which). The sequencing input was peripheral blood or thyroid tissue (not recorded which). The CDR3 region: CASRGTGNPYEQYF. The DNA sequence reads TGTGCCAGCAGAGGGACAGGGAACCCCTACGAGCAGTACTTC.